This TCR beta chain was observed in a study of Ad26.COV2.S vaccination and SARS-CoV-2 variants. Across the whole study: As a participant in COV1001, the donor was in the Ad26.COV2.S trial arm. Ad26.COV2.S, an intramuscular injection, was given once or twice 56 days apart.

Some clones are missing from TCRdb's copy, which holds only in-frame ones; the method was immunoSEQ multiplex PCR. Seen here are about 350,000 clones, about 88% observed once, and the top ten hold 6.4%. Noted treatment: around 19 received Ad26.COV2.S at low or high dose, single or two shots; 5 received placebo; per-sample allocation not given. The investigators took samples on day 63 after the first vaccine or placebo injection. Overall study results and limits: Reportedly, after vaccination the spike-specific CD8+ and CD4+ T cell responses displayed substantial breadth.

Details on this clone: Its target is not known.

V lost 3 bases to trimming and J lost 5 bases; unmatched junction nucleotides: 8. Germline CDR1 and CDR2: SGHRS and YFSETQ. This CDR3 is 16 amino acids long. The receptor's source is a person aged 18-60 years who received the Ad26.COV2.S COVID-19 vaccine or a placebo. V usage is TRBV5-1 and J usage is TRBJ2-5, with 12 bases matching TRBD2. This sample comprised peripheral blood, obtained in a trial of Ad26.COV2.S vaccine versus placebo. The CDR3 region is CASSSSSGRAQETQYF. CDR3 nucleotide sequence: TGCGCCAGCAGCTCATCTAGCGGGAGGGCCCAGGAGACCCAGTACTTC.